This T cell receptor (beta chain) was identified in a study of spatial heterogeneity in lung cancer. Study overall: The donor population consisted of approximately 79 patients with untreated, early-stage non-small cell lung cancer. The follow-up PBMC samples were sequenced whenever they were available. The median time to follow-up was roughly two years after resection.

Relative to its sample, this clonotype is medium-sized. Specified time point: blood at routine non-recurrence follow-up after resection. From tumor, nontumor lung or frozen PBMC, whole RNA was taken unsorted for sequencing. The V end lost 4 bases, the J end lost 8 bases, and 15 bases lay between the germline ends. CDR3 length: 14 residues. The germline V gene encodes CDR1 ENHRY and CDR2 SYGVKD. Each TCR cDNA molecule carried a unique molecular identifier. Using its own MiXCR run on the 5' RACE reads, TCRdb lists one record per CDR3 protein. The sample has 25,000 to 30,000 distinct CDR3 sequences; approximately 6% are singletons.

The TCR sequence derives from a male donor with early-stage non-small cell lung cancer. V usage is TRBV10-3 and J usage is TRBJ2-1, with unresolved D. The input for sequencing was PBMCs, taken at follow-up. The CDR3 DNA reads as TGTGCCATCAGTGTTGAGACCCCTGATGATGAGCAGTTCTTC. It codes for CAISVETPDDEQFF.